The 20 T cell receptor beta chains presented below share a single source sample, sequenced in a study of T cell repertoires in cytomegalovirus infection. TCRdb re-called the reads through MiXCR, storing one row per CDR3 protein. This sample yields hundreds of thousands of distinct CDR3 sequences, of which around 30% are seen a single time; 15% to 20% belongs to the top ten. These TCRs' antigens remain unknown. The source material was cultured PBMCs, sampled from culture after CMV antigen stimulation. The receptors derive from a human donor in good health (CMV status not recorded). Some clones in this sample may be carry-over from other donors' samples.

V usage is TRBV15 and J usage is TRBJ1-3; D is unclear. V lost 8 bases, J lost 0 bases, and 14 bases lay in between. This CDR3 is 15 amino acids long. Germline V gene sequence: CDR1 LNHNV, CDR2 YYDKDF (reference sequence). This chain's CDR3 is CATADKARSGNTIYF. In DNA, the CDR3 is TGTGCCACCGCCGACAAGGCGCGCTCTGGAAACACCATATATTTT. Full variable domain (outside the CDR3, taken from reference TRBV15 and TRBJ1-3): DAMVIQNPRYQVTQFGKPVTLSCSQTLNHNVMYWYQQKSSQAPKLLFHYYDKDFNNEADTPDNFQSRRPNTSFCFLDIRSPGLGDTAMYLCATADKARSGNTIYFGEGSWLTVV.

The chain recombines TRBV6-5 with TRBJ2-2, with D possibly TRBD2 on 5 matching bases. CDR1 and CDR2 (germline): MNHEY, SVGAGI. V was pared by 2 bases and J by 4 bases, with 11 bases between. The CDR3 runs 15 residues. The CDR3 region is CASSYASYGTGELFF. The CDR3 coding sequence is TGTGCCAGCAGTTACGCTAGCTACGGCACCGGGGAGCTGTTTTTT.

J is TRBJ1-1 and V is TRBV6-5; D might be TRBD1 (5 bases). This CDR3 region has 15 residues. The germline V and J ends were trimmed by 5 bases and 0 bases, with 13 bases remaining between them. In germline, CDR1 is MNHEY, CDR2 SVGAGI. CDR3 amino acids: CASSPQGYMNTEAFF. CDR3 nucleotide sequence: TGTGCCAGCAGTCCTCAGGGTTACATGAACACTGAAGCTTTCTTT.

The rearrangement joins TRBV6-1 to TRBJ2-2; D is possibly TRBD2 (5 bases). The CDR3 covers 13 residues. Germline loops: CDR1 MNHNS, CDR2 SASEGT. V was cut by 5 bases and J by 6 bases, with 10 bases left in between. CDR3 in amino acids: CASSRYGAGELFF. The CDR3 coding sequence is TGTGCCAGCAGTCGTTACGGGGCCGGGGAGCTGTTTTTT.

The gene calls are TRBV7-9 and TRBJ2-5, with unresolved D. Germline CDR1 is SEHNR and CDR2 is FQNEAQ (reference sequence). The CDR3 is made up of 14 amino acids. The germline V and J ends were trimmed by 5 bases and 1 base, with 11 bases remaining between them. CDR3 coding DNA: TGTGCCAGCAGCCCCATTTGGAGCCAAGAGACCCAGTACTTC. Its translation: CASSPIWSQETQYF. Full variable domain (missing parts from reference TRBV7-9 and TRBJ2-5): DTGVSQNPRHKITKRGQNVTFRCDPISEHNRLYWYRQTLGQGPEFLTYFQNEAQLEKSRLLSDRFSAERPKGSFSTLEIQRTEQGDSAMYLCASSPIWSQETQYFGPGTRLLVL.

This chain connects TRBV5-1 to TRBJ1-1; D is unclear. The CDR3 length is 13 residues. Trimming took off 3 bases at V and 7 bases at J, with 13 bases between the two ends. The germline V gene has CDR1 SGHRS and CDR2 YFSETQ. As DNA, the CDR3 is TGCGCCAGCAGCTCTTGGGAGCGCAGTGAAGCTTTCTTT. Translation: CASSSWERSEAFF.

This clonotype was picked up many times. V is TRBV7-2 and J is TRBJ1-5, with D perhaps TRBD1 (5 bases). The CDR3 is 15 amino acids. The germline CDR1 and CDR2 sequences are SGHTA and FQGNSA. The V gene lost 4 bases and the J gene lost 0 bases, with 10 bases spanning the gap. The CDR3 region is CASSSGPYSNQPQHF. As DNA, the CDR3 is TGTGCCAGCAGCTCGGGACCCTATAGCAATCAGCCCCAGCATTTT.

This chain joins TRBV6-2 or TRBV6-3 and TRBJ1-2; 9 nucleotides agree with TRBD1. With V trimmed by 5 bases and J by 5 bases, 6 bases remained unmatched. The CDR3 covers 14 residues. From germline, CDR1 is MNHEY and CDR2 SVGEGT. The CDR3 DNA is TGTGCCAGCAGTGAACAGGGGGCGAGGTATGGCTACACCTTC. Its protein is CASSEQGARYGYTF.

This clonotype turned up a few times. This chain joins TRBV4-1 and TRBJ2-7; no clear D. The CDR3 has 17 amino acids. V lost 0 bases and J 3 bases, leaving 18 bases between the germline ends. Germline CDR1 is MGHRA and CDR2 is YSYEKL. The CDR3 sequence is CASSQDWVGTLLYEQYF. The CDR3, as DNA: TGCGCCAGCAGCCAAGATTGGGTCGGAACCCTACTCTACGAGCAGTACTTC.

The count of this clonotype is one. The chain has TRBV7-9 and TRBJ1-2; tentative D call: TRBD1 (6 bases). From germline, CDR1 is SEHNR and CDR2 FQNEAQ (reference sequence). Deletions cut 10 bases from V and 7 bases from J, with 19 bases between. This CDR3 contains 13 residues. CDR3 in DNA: TGTGCCACCGGCACAGGGTCAACTTTTGGCTACACCTTC. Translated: CATGTGSTFGYTF.

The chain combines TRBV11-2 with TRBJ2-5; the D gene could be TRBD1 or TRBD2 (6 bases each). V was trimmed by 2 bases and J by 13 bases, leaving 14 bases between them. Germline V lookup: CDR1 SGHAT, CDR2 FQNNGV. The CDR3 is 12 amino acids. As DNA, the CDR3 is TGTGCCAGCAGCTTACCCGGGGGCCGGTGGTACTTC. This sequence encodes CASSLPGGRWYF. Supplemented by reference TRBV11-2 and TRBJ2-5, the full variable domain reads EAGVAQSPRYKIIEKRQSVAFWCNPISGHATLYWYQQILGQGPKLLIQFQNNGVVDDSQLPKDRFSAERLKGVDSTLKIQPAKLEDSAVYLCASSLPGGRWYFGPGTRLLVL.

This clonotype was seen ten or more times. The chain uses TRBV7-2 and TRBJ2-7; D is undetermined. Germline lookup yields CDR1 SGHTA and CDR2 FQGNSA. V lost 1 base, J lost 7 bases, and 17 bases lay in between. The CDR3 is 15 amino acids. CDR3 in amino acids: CASSLGRKGSDEQYF. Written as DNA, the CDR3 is TGTGCCAGCAGCTTAGGTCGGAAAGGTTCGGATGAGCAGTACTTC.

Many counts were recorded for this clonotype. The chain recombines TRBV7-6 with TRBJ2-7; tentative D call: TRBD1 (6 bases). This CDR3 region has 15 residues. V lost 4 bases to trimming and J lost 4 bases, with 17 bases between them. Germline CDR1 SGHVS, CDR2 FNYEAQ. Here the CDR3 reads CASSSYGPRGYEQYF. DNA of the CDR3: TGTGCCAGCAGCTCATACGGGCCGAGGGGGTACGAGCAGTACTTC.

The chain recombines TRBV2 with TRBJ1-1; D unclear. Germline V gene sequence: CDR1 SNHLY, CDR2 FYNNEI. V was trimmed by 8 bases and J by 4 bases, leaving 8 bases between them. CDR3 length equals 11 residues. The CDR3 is CASCTRTEAFF. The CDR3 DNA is TGTGCCAGCTGTACGCGCACTGAAGCTTTCTTT.

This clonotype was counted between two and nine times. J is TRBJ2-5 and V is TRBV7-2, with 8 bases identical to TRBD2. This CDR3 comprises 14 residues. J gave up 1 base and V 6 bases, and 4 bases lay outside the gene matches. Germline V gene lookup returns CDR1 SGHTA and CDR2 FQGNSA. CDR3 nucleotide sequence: TGTGCCAGCAGGCCGGGGGGGTTCCAAGAGACCCAGTACTTC. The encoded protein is CASRPGGFQETQYF.

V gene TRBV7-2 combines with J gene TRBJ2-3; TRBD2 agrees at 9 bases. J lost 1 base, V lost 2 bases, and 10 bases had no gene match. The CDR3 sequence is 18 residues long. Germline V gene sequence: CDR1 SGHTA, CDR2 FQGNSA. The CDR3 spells CASSLMALAGAGTDTQYF. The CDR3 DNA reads TGTGCCAGCAGCTTAATGGCCTTAGCGGGGGCAGGCACAGATACGCAGTATTTT.

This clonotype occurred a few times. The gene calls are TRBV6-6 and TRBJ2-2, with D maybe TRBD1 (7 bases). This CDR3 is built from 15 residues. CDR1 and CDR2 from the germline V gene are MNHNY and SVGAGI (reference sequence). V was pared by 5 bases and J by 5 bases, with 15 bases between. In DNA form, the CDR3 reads TGTGCCAGCAGTGACAGGGCAGGGACTACCGGGGAGCTGTTTTTT. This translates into CASSDRAGTTGELFF.

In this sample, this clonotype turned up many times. The CDR3 DNA follows: TGTGCCTGCGGCCGGGACAGGGACCCCAATGAGCAGTTCTTC. Translated: CACGRDRDPNEQFF. V usage is TRBV7-2 and J usage is TRBJ2-1; 9 nucleotides agree with TRBD1. Germline-derived CDR1 and CDR2 are SGHTA and FQGNSA. V gave up 11 bases and J gave up 6 bases; unmatched junction bases: 11. The CDR3 spans 14 residues.

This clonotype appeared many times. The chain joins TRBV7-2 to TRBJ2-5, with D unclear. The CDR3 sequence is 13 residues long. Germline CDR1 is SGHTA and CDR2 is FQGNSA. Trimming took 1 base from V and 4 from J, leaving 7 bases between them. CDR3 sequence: CASSLEWRETQYF. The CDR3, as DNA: TGTGCCAGCAGCTTAGAATGGAGAGAGACCCAGTACTTC.

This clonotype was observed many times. Here the CDR3 DNA reads TGTGCCAGCAGCCTCCGGACTAGCGCCGGCACAGATACGCAGTATTTT. Translating gives CASSLRTSAGTDTQYF. This chain joins TRBV7-2 and TRBJ2-3; TRBD2 aligns across 9 bases. Germline V lookup: CDR1 SGHTA, CDR2 FQGNSA. V was pared by 5 bases and J by 1 base, with 7 bases of the junction left unmatched. The CDR3 extends over 16 amino acids.